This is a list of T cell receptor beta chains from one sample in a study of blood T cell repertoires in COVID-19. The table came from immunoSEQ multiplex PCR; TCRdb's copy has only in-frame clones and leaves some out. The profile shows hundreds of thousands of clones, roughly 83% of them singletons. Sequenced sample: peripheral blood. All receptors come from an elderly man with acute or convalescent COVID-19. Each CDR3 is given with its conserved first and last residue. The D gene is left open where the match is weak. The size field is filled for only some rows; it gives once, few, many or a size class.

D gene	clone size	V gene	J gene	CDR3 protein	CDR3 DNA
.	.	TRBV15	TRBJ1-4	CATSRGPDEKLFF	TGTGCCACCAGCAGGGGGCCGGATGAAAAACTGTTTTTT
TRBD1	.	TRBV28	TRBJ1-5	CASSTSSGTGFQPQHF	TGTGCCAGCAGTACCTCATCCGGGACAGGGTTTCAGCCCCAGCATTTT
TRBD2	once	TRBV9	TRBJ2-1	CASSDRTRKEQFF	TGTGCCAGCAGCGACCGGACTAGGAAAGAGCAGTTCTTC
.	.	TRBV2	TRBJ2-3	CASSFGQTTDTQYF	TGTGCCAGCAGTTTCGGACAAACCACAGATACGCAGTATTTT
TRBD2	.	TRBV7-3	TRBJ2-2	CASSLTSGGNTGELFF	TGTGCCAGCAGCTTGACTAGCGGGGGGAACACCGGGGAGCTGTTTTTT
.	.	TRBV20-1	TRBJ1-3	CSASPLDRAILSGNTIYF	TGCAGTGCTAGTCCCCTGGACAGAGCGATTCTCTCTGGAAACACCATATATTTT
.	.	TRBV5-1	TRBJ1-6	CASSLVAGGNSPLHF	TGCGCCAGCAGCTTGGTGGCCGGGGGAAATTCACCCCTCCACTTT
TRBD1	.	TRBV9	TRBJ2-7	CASSAEDRGRYEQYF	TGTGCCAGCAGCGCGGAGGACAGGGGGAGATACGAGCAGTACTTC
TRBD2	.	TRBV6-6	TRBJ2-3	CASSETSGRAVDTQYF	TGTGCCAGCAGCGAGACTAGCGGGAGGGCCGTAGATACGCAGTATTTT
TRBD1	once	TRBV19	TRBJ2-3	CASSIDQGQGLYF	TGTGCCAGTAGTATAGACCAGGGACAGGGATTGTATTTT
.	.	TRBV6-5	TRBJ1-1	CASSYLGYTEAFF	TGTGCCAGCAGTTACCTAGGTTACACTGAAGCTTTCTTT
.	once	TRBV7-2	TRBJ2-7	CASSLLTAGYEQYF	TGTGCCAGCAGCTTATTGACAGCTGGCTACGAGCAGTACTTC
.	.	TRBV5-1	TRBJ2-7	CASSVWGQGLTYEQYF	TGCGCCAGCAGCGTCTGGGGGCAGGGGCTTACCTACGAGCAGTACTTC
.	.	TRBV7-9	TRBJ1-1	CASNQRGNTEAFF	TGTGCCAGCAATCAAAGGGGGAACACTGAAGCTTTCTTT
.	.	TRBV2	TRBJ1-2	CASSEQGGYTF	TGTGCCAGCAGCGAACAGGGAGGCTACACCTTC
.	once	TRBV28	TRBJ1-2	CASSLRGGRYGYTF	TGTGCCAGCAGTTTGCGAGGGGGTCGGTATGGCTACACCTTC
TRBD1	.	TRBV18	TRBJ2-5	CASSPEEGGRETQYF	TGTGCCAGCTCACCAGAGGAAGGGGGCCGGGAGACCCAGTACTTC
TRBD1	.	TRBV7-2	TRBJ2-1	CASSLTGGRNEQFF	TGTGCCAGCAGCTTAACAGGGGGGAGGAATGAGCAGTTCTTC
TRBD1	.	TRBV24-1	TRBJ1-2	CATSDTDRGFGGYTF	TGTGCCACCAGTGATACTGACAGGGGGTTTGGTGGCTACACCTTC
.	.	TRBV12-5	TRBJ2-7	CASGLVLGGGRETYEQYF	TGTGCTAGTGGTTTGGTACTTGGCGGAGGTAGAGAGACGTACGAGCAGTACTTC